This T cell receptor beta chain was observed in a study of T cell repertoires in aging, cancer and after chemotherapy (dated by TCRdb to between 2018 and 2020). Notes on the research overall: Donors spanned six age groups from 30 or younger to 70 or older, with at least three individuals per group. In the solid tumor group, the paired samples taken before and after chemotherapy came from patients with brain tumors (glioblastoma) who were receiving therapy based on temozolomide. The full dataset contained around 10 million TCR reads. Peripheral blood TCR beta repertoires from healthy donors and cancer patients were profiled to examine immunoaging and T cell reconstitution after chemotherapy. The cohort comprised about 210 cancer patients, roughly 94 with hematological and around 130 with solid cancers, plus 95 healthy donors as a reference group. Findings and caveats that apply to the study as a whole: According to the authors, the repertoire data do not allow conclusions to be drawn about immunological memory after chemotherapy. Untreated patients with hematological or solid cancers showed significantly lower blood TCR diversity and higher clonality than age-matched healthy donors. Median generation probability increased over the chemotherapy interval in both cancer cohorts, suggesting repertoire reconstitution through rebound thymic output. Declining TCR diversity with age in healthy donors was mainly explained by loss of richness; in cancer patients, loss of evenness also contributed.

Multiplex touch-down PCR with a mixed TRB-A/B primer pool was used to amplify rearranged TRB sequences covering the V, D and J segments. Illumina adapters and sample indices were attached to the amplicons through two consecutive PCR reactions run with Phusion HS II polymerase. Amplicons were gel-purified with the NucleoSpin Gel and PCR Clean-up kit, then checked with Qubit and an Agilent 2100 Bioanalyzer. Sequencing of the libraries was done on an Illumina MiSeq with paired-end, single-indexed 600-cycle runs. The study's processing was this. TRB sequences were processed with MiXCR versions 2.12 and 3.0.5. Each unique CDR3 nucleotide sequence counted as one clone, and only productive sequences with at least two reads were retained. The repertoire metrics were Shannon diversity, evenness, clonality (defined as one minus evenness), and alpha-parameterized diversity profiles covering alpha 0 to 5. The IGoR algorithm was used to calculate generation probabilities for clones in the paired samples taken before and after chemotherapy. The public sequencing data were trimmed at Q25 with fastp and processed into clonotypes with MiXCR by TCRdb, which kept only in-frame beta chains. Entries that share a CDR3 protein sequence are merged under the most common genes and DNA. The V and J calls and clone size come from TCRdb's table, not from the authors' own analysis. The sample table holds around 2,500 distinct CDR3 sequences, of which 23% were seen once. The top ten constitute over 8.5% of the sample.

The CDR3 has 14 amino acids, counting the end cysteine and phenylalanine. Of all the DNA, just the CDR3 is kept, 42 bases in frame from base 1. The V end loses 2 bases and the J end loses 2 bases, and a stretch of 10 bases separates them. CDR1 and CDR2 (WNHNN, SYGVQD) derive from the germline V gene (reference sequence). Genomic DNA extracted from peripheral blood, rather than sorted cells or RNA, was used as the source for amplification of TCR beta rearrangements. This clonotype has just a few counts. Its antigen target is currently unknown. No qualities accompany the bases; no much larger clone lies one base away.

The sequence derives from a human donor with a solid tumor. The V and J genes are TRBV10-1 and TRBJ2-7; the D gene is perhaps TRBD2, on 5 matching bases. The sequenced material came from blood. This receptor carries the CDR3 CASSETGSPYEQYF. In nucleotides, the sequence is TGCGCCAGCAGTGAGACGGGGAGTCCCTACGAGCAGTACTTC.